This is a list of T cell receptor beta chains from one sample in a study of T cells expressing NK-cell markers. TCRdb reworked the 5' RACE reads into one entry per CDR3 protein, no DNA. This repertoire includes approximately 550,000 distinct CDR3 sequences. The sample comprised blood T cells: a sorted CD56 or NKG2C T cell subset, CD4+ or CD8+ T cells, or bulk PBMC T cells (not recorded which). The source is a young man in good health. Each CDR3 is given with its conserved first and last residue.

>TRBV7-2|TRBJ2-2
CASSQGMAGELFF
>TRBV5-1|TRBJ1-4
CASRGPLNNEKLFF
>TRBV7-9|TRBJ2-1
CASSYSGATDNEQFF
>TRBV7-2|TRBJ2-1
CASSFRTSGSYNEQFF
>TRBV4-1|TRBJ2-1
CASSDRRRALSNEQFF
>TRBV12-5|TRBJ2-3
CASDRKTSRYTDTQYF
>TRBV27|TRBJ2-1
CASSRSGAGDNEQFF
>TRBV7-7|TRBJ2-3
CASSLRGGDTQYF
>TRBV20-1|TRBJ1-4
CSARAGSGTNEKLFF
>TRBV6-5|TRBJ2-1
CASSTRQGFSSYNEQFF
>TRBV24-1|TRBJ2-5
CATSEPGLAGETQYF
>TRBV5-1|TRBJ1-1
CASSLDPWGNTEAFF
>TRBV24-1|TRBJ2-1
CATSRQGLEQFF
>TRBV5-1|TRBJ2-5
CASSLQKGFSETQYF
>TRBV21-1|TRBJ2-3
CASSSLRGSGRASDTQYF
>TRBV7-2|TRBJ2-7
CASSPPFGKKYEQYF
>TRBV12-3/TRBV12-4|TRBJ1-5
CASSFGTADQPQHF
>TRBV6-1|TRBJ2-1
CASSQRRNSYNEQFF